These 5 T cell receptor beta chains were all obtained from the same sample, sequenced in a study of blood T cell repertoires in COVID-19 (dated by TCRdb to the early 2020s). Library creation used the immunoSEQ multiplex PCR assay. TCRdb provides this immuneACCESS table in a form limited to in-frame rearrangements. Some clones are lacking; in checked studies, under half of them reflect an unresolved V gene, and why the rest are absent is not known. In this sample the table shows about 33,000 clones, around 73% of which occur a single time. Of the sample, approximately 40% is held by the ten largest clones. Source material: peripheral blood. These receptors all stem from a man older than 75 with acute or convalescent COVID-19.

The chain links TRBV6-5 to TRBJ1-2, with D perhaps TRBD1 (6 bases). Trimming stripped 6 bases from V and 1 base from J, with 9 bases between. The CDR3 is made up of 13 amino acids. Germline V gene sequence: CDR1 MNHEY, CDR2 SVGAGI. CDR3 protein: CASREGVNYGYTF. In DNA form, the CDR3 reads TGTGCCAGCAGAGAGGGGGTTAACTATGGCTACACCTTC.

The chain combines TRBV14 with TRBJ2-7, with D maybe TRBD2 (5 bases). Per the germline V gene, CDR1 is SGHDN and CDR2 is FVKESK. V lost 0 bases to trimming and J lost 3 bases, with 27 bases between them. The CDR3 is 20 residues long. The CDR3 bases are TGTGCCAGCAGCCAAGAGCCGCGACAAGTGTATACTACGGGATACTACGAGCAGTACTTC. As protein: CASSQEPRQVYTTGYYEQYF.

The rearrangement joins TRBV7-2 to TRBJ2-3, with TRBD2 identical over 8 bases. The CDR3 contains 15 residues. Germline V lookup: CDR1 SGHTA, CDR2 FQGNSA. V shed 5 bases, J shed 8 bases, and the junction held 12 bases outside the gene matches. The DNA for the CDR3 is TGTGCCAGCAGCCAGTGGTCGGGGGGGCCTAGTACGCAGTATTTT. The encoded protein is CASSQWSGGPSTQYF.

The J gene is TRBJ2-1, the V gene TRBV6-6; TRBD2 agrees at 11 bases. Trimming removed 5 bases from V and 7 bases from J; junction bases left unmatched: 4. CDR1 is MNHNY and CDR2 is SVGAGI in the germline V gene (reference sequence). The CDR3 covers 14 residues. The CDR3 loop reads CASSATSGVNEQFF. The DNA of the CDR3 is TGTGCCAGCAGTGCGACTAGCGGGGTTAATGAGCAGTTCTTC.

The chain couples TRBV10-3 to TRBJ2-2; 11 bases are a match to TRBD1. CDR1 is ENHRY, CDR2 SYGVKD, per germline. After removal of 3 bases from V and 6 bases from J, the junction contained 6 bases not matched to a gene. The CDR3 sequence is 16 residues long. This CDR3 is CAISERTGGASGELFF. The DNA for the CDR3 is TGTGCCATCAGTGAAAGGACAGGGGGCGCGTCCGGGGAGCTGTTTTTT.